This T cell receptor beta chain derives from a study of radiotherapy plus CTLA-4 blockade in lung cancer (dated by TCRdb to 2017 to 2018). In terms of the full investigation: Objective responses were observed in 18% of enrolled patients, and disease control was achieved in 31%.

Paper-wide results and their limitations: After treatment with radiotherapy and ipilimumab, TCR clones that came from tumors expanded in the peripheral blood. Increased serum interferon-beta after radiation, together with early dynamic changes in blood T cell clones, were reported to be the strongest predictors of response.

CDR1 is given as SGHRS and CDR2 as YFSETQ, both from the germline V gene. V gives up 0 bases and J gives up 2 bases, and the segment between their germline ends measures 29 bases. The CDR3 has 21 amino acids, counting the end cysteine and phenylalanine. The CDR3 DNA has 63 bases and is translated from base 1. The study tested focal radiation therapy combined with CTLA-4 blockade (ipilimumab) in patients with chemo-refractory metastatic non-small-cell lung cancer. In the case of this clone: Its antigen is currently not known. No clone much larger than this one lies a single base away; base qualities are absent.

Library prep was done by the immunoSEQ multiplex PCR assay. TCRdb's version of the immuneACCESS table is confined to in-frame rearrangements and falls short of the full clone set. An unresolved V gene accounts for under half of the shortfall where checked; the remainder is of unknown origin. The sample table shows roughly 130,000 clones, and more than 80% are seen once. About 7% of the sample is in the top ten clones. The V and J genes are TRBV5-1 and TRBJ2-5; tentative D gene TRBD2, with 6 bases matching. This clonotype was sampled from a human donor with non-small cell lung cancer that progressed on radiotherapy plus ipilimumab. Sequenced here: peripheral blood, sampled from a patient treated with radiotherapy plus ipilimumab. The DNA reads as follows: TGCGCCAGCAGCTTGGCCTCCTGGGCTGGTGGGGTGCGGGGAACACAAGAGACCCAGTACTTC. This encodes CASSLASWAGGVRGTQETQYF.